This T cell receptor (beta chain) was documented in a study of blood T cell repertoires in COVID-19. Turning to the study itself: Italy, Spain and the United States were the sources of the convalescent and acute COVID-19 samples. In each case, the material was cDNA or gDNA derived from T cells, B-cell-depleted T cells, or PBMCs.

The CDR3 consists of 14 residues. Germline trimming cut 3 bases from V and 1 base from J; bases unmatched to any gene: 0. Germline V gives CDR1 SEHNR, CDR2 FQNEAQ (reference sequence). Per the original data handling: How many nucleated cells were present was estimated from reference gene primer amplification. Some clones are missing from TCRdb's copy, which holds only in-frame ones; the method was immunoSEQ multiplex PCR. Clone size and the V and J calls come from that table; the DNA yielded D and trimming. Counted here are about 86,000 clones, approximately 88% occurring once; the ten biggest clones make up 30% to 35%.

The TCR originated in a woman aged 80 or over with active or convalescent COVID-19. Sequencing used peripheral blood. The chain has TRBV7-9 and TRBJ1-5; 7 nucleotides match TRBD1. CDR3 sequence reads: CASSLGQSNQPQHF. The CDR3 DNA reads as TGTGCCAGCAGCTTGGGACAGAGCAATCAGCCCCAGCATTTT.